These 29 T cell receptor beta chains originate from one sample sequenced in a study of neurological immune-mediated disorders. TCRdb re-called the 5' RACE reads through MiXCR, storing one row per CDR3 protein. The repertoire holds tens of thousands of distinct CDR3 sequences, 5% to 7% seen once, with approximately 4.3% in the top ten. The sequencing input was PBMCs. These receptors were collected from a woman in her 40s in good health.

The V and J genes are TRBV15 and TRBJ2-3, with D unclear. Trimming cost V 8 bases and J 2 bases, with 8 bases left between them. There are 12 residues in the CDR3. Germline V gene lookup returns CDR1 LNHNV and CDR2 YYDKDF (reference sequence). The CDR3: CATAESTDTQYF. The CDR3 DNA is TGTGCCACCGCCGAGTCCACAGATACGCAGTATTTT.

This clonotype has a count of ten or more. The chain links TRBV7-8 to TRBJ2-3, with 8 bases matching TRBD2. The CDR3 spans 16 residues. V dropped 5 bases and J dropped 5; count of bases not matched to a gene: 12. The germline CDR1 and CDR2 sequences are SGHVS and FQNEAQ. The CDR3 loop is CASSTYGTRFVDTQYF. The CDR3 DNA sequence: TGTGCCAGCAGCACTTACGGGACTAGATTTGTAGATACGCAGTATTTT. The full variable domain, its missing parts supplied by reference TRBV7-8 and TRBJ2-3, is GAGVSQSPRYKVAKRGQDVALRCDPISGHVSLFWYQQALGQGPEFLTYFQNEAQLDKSGLPSDRFFAERPEGSVSTLKIQRTQQEDSAVYLCASSTYGTRFVDTQYFGPGTRLTVL.

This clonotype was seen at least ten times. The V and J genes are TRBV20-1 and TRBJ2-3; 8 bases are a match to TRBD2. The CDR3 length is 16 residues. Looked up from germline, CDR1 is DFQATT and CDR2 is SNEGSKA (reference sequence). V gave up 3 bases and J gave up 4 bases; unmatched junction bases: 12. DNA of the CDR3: TGCAGTGCTAGCTTTCGGGCGGGAGGAAGGTCAGATACGCAGTATTTT. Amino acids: CSASFRAGGRSDTQYF.

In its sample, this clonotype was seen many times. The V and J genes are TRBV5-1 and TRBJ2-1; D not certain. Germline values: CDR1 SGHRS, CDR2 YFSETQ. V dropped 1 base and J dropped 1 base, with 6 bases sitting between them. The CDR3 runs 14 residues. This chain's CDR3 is CASSLQDSYNEQFF. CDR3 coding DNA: TGCGCCAGCAGCTTGCAGGATTCCTACAATGAGCAGTTCTTC.

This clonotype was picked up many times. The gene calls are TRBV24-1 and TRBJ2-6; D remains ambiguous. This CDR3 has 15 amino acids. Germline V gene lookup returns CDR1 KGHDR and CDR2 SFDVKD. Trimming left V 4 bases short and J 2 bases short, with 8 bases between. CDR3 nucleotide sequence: TGTGCCACCAGTGACGGGCCCACTGGGGCCAACGTCCTGACTTTC. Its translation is CATSDGPTGANVLTF.

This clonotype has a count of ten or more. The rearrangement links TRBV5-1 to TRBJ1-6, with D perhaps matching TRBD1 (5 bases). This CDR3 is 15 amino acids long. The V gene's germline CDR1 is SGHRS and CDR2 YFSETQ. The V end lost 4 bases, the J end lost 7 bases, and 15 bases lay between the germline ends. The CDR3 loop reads CASSPHRQLNSPLHF. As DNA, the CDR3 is TGCGCCAGCAGCCCACACAGGCAACTAAATTCACCCCTCCACTTT.

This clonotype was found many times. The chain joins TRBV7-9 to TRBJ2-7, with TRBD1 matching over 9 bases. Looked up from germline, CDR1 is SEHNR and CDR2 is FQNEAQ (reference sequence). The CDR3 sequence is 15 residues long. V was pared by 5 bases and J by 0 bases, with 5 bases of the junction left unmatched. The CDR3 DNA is TGTGCCAGCAGCCCGCCGGACAGGGGCTCCTACGAGCAGTACTTC. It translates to CASSPPDRGSYEQYF.

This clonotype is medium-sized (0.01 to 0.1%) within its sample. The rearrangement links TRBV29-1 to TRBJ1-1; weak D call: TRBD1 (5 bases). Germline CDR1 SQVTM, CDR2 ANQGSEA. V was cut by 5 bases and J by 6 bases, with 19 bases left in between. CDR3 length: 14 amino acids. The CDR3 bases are TGCAGCGTTAATCCTCGGGCACGCAGGGCTGAAGCTTTCTTT. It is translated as CSVNPRARRAEAFF.

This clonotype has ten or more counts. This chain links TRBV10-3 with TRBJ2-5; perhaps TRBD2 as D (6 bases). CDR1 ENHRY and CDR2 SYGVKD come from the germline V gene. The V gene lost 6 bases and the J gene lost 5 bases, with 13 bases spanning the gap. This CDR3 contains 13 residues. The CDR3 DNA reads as TGTGCCATCAGCGGGGGTGTCCTGGAGACCCAGTACTTC. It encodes CAISGGVLETQYF.

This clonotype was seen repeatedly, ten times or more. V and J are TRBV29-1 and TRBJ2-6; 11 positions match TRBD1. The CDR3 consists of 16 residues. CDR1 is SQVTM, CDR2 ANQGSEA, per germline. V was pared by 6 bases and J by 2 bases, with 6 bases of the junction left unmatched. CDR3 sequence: CSVPRTGGAGANVLTF. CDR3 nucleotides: TGCAGCGTCCCTCGGACAGGGGGCGCTGGGGCCAACGTCCTGACTTTC. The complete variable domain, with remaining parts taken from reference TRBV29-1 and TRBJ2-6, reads SAVISQKPSRDICQRGTSLTIQCQVDSQVTMMFWYRQQPGQSLTLIATANQGSEATYESGFVIDKFPISRPNLTFSTLTVSNMSPEDSSIYLCSVPRTGGAGANVLTFGAGSRLTVL.

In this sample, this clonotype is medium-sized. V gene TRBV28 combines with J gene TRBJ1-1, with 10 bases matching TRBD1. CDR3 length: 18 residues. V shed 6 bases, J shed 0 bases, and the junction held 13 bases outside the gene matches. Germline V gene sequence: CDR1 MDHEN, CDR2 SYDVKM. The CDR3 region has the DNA TGTGCCAGCAGACCAACCGGCGGGACAGGGGTTTTGAACACTGAAGCTTTCTTT. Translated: CASRPTGGTGVLNTEAFF.

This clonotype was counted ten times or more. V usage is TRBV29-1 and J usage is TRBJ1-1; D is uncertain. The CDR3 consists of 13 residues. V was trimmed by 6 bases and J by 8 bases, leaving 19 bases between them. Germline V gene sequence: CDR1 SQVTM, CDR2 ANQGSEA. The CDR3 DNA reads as TGCAGCGTCGGTCCGGAGACCGCCGCGGAAGCTTTCTTT. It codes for CSVGPETAAEAFF.

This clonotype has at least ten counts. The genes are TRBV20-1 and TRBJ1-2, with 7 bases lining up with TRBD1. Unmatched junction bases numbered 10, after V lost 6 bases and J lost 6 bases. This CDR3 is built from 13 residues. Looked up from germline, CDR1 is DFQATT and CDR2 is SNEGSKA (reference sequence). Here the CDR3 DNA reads TGCAGTGCAGAGACAGGGAACCCCAATGGCTACACCTTC. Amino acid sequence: CSAETGNPNGYTF.

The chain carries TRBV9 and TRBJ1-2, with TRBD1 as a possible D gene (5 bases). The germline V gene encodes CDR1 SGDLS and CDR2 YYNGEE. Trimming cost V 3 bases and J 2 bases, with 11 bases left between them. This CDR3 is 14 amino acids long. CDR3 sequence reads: CASSALTANYGYTF. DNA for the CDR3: TGTGCCAGCAGCGCCCTGACAGCCAACTATGGCTACACCTTC.

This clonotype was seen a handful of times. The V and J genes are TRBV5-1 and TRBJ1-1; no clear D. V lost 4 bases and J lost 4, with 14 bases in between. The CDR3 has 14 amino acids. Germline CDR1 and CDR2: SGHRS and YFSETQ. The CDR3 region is CASSPRAVSTEAFF. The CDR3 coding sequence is TGCGCCAGCAGCCCGAGGGCGGTTAGCACTGAAGCTTTCTTT.

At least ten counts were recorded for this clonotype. The CDR3 sequence is CASSTGLADTQYF. The CDR3 DNA sequence: TGTGCCAGCAGTACCGGACTAGCTGATACGCAGTATTTT. The chain has TRBV6-5 and TRBJ2-3, with TRBD2 matching over 8 bases. This CDR3 contains 13 residues. Germline CDR1 and CDR2: MNHEY and SVGAGI. The J segment lost 6 bases and the V segment lost 5 bases, leaving 4 bases of the junction unmatched.

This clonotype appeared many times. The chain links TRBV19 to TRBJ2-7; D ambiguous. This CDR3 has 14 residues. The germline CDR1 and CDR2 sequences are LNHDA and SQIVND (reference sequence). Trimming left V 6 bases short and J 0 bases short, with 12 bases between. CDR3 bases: TGTGCCAGTAGCGCAAGGCAGCTCTCCTACGAGCAGTACTTC. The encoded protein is CASSARQLSYEQYF.

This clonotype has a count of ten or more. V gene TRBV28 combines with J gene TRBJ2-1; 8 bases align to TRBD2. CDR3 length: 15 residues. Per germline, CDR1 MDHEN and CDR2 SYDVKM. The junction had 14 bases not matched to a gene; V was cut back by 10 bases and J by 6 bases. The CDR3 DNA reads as TGTGCCATTGCCGGGACTAGTCCCAGTCCCAATGAGCAGTTCTTC. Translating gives CAIAGTSPSPNEQFF.

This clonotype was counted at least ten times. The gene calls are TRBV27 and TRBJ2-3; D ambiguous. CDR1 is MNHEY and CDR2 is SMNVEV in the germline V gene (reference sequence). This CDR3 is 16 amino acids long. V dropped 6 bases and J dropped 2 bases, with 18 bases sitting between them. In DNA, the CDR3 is TGTGCCAGCAGGTCACTCATGGGCAGGATCACAGATACGCAGTATTTT. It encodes CASRSLMGRITDTQYF.

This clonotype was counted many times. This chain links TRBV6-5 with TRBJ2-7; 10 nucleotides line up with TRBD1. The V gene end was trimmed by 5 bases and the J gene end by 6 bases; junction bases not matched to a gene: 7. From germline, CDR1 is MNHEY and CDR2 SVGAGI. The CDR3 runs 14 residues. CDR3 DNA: TGTGCCAGCAGTCCCCGGACAGGGGGGCTCGAGCAGTACTTC. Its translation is CASSPRTGGLEQYF.

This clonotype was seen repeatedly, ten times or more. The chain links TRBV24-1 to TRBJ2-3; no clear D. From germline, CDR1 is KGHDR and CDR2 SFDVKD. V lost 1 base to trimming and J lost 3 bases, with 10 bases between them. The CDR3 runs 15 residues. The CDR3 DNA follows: TGTGCCACCAGTGATTTTAGGCTGGGTACAGATACGCAGTATTTT. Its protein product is CATSDFRLGTDTQYF.

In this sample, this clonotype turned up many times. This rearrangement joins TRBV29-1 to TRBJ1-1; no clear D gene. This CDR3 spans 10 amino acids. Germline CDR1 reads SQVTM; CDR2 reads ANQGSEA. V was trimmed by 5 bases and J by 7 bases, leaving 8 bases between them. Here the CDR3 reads CSVSSGEAFF. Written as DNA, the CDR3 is TGCAGCGTTTCTTCGGGTGAAGCTTTCTTT.

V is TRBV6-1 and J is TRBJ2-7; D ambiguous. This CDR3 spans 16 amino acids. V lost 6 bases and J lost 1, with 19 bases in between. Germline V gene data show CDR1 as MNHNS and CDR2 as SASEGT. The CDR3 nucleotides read TGTGCCAGCAGCCTCTTGAGAAGGGCCTTATCCTACGAGCAGTACTTC. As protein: CASSLLRRALSYEQYF.

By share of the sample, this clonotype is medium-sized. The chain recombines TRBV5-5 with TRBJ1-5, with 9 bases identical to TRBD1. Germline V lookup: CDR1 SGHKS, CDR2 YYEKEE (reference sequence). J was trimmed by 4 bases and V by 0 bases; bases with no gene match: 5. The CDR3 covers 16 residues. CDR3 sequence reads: CASSLGTGAGNQPQHF. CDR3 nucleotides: TGTGCCAGCAGCTTGGGGACAGGGGCGGGAAATCAGCCCCAGCATTTT.

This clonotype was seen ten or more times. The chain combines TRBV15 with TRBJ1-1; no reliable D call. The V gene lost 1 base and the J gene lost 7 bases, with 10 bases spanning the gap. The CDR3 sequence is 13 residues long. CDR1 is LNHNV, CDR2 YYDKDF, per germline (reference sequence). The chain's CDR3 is CATSRVRFSEAFF. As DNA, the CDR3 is TGTGCCACCAGCAGAGTAAGATTTAGTGAAGCTTTCTTT.

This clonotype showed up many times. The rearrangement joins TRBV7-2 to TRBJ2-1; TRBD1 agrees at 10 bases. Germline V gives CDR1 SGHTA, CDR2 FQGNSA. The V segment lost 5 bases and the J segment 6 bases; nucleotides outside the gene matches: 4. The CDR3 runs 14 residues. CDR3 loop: CASSRQGAINEQFF. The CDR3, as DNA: TGTGCCAGCAGCAGACAGGGGGCAATCAATGAGCAGTTCTTC.

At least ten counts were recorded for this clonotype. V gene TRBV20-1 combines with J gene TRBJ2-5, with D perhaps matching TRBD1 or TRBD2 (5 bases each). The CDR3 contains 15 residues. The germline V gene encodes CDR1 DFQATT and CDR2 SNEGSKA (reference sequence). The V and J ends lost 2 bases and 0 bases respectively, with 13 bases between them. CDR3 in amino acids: CSARYEWDDQETQYF. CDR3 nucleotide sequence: TGCAGTGCTAGATACGAATGGGACGACCAAGAGACCCAGTACTTC.

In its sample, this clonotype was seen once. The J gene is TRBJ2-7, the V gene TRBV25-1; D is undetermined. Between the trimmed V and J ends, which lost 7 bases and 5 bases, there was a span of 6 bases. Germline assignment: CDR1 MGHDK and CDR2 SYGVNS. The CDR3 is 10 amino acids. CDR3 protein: CASMGDEQYF. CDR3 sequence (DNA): TGTGCCAGCATGGGCGACGAGCAGTACTTC.

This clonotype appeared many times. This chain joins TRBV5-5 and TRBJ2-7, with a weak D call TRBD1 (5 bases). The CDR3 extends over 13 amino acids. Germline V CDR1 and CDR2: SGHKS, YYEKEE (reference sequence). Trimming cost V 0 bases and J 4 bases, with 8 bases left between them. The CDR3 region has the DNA TGTGCCAGCAGCTTGGGACAGCTATACGAGCAGTACTTC. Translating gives CASSLGQLYEQYF. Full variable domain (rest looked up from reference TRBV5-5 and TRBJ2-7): DAGVTQSPTHLIKTRGQQVTLRCSPISGHKSVSWYQQVLGQGPQFIFQYYEKEERGRGNFPDRFSARQFPNYSSELNVNALLLGDSALYLCASSLGQLYEQYFGPGTRLTVT.